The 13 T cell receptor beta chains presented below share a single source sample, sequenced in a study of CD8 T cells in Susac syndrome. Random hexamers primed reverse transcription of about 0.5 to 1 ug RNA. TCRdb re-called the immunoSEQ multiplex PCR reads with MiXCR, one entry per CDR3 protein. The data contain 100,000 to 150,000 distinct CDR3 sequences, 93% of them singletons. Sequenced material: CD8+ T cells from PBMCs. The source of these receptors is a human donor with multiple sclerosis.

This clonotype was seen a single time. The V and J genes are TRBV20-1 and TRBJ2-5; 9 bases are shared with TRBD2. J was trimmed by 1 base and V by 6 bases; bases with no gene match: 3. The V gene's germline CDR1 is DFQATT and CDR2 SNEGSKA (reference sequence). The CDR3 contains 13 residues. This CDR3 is CSARLAAQETQYF. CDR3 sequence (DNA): TGCAGTGCCAGACTAGCGGCCCAAGAGACCCAGTACTTC.

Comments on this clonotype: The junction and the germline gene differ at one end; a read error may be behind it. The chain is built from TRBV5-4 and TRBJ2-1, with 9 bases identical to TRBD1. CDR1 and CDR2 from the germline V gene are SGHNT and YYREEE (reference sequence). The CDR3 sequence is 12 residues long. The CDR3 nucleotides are TGTGCCAGCAGCTTGAGTAGGGACAGGGAGGTCTTC. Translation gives CASSLSRDREVF.

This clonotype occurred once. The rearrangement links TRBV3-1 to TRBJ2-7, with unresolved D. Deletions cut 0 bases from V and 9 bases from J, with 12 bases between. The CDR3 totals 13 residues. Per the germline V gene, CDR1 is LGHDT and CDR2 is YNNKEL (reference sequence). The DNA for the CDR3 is TGTGCCAGCAGCCAAGATATAGGGCTCGGGCAGTACTTC. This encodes CASSQDIGLGQYF.

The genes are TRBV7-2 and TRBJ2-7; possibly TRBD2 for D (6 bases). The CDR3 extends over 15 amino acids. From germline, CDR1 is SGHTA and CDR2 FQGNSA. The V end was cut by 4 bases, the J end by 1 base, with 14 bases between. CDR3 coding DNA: TGTGCCAGCAGCTGGGACCGGGACTTGTCCTACGAGCAGTACTTC. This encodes CASSWDRDLSYEQYF. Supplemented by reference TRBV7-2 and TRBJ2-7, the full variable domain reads GAGVSQSPSNKVTEKGKDVELRCDPISGHTALYWYRQSLGQGLEFLIYFQGNSAPDKSGLPSDRFSAERTGGSVSTLTIQRTQQEDSAVYLCASSWDRDLSYEQYFGPGTRLTVT.

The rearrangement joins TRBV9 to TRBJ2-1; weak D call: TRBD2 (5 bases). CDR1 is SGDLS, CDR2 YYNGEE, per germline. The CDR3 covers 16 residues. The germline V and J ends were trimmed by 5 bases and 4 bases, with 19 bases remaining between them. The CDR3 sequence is CASSPLREAAYNEQFF. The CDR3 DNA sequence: TGTGCCAGCAGTCCCTTAAGGGAAGCGGCATACAATGAGCAGTTCTTC.

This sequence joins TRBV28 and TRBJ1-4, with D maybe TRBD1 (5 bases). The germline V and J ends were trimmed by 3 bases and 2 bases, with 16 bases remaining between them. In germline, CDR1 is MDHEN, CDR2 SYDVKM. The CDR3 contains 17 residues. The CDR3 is CASSLPPTGATNEKLFF. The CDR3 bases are TGTGCCAGCAGTTTGCCCCCCACAGGAGCGACTAATGAAAAACTGTTTTTT.

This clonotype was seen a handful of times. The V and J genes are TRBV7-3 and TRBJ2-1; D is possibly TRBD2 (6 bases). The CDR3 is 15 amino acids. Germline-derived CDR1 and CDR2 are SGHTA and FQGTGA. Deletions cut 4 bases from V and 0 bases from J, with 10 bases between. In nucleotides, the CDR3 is TGTGCCAGCAGCTCGGACGGGAGCTCCTACAATGAGCAGTTCTTC. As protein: CASSSDGSSYNEQFF.

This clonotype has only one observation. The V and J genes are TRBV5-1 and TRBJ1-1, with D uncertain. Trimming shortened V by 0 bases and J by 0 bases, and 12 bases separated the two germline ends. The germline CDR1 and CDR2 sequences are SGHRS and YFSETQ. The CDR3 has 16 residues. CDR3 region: CASSLGPGTMNTEAFF. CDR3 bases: TGCGCCAGCAGCTTGGGACCGGGAACCATGAACACTGAAGCTTTCTTT.

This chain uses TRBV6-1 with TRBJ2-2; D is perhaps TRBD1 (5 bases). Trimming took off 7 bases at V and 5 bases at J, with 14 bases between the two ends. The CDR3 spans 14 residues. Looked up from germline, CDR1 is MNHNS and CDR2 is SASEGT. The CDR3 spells CASKGAGQTGELFF. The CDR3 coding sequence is TGTGCCAGCAAAGGGGCAGGGCAGACCGGGGAGCTGTTTTTT.

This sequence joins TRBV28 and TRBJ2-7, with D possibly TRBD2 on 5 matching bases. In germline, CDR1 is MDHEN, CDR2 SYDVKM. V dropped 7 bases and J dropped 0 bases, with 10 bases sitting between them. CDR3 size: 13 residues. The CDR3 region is CASIGRASYEQYV. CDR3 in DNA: TGTGCCAGCATAGGGCGGGCCTCCTACGAGCAGTACGTC.

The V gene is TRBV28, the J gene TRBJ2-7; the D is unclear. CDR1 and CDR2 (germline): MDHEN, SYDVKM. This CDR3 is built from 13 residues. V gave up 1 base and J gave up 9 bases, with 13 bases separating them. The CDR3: CASSLFHRRGQYF. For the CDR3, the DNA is TGTGCCAGCAGTTTATTCCACCGCCGCGGGCAGTACTTC. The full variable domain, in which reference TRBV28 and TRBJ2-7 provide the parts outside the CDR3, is DVKVTQSSRYLVKRTGEKVFLECVQDMDHENMFWYRQDPGLGLRLIYFSYDVKMKEKGDIPEGYSVSREKKERFSLILESASTNQTSMYLCASSLFHRRGQYFGPGTRLTVT.

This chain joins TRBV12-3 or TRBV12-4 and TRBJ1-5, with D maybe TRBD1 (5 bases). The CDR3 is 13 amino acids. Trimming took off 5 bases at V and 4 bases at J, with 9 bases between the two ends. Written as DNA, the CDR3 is TGTGCCAGCAGTCCCGGGGGGAATCAGCCCCAGCATTTT. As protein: CASSPGGNQPQHF.

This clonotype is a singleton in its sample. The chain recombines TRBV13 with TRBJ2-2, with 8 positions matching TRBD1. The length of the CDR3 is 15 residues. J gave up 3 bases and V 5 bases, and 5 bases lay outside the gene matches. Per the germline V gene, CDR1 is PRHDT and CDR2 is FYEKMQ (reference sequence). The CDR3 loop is CASSRQGRYTGELFF. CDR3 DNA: TGTGCCAGCAGCCGACAGGGGAGGTACACCGGGGAGCTGTTTTTT.